This T cell receptor beta chain stems from a study of blood T cell repertoires in COVID-19. The CDR3 spans 17 residues. Germline V gives CDR1 MNHEY, CDR2 SMNVEV (reference sequence). V lost 5 bases to trimming and J lost 7 bases, with 21 bases between them. TCRdb's table, derived via immunoSEQ multiplex PCR, lists solely in-frame clones and lacks some. This repertoire shows around 25,000 clones, about two thirds found once; its top ten account for roughly 43%. The sequenced material came from peripheral blood. This TCR was recovered from a woman of 80 years or more with acute or convalescent COVID-19. The chain joins TRBV27 to TRBJ1-6, with D possibly being TRBD1 (6 bases). The CDR3 loop reads CASSPRNPGAGNSPLHF. The CDR3 nucleotides are TGTGCCAGCAGTCCGCGGAATCCAGGGGCCGGCAATTCACCCCTCCACTTT.